This entry lists 21 T cell receptor beta chains sequenced from one sample in a study of blood T cell repertoires in COVID-19. Clones were read by immunoSEQ multiplex PCR, and TCRdb kept only the in-frame ones, dropping some. The data show 230,000 or so clones, approximately 81% seen once. Sequenced input: peripheral blood. These receptors all come from a man aged 25 to 40 with active or convalescent COVID-19.

The rearrangement joins TRBV3-1 (or the pseudogene TRBV3-2) to TRBJ1-1; D remains ambiguous. V lost 4 bases and J lost 4, with 13 bases in between. Germline V lookup: CDR1 LGHDT, CDR2 YNNKEL (reference sequence). The CDR3 length is 14 residues. The DNA of the CDR3 is TGTGCCAGCAGCCCCCAAGCGGGTGTCACTGAAGCTTTCTTT. It yields the protein CASSPQAGVTEAFF.

This clone showed up just a few times. CDR3 protein: CASTRGTEKLFF. CDR3 bases: TGTGCCAGCACAAGGGGAACGGAAAAACTGTTTTTT. The chain joins TRBV12-3 or TRBV12-4 to TRBJ1-4, with TRBD1 as a possible D gene (5 bases). The CDR3 length is 12 residues. V was pared by 7 bases and J by 8 bases, with 11 bases between.

This clone turned up a few times. The chain combines TRBV2 with TRBJ1-5; D is ambiguous. The CDR3 contains 15 residues. The V end was cut by 2 bases, the J end by 0 bases, with 8 bases between. CDR1 SNHLY and CDR2 FYNNEI come from the germline V gene. The CDR3 coding sequence is TGTGCCAGCAGTGAATTCGGGGATAGCAATCAGCCCCAGCATTTT. Protein sequence: CASSEFGDSNQPQHF.

The chain uses TRBV28 and TRBJ1-5; 8 bases map to TRBD1. The V gene's germline CDR1 is MDHEN and CDR2 SYDVKM. The ends lost 6 bases at V and 6 bases at J; junction bases unmatched: 7. The length of the CDR3 is 14 residues. The CDR3 sequence is CASSSGTGFQPQHF. In nucleotides, the CDR3 is TGTGCCAGCAGCTCCGGGACAGGATTTCAGCCCCAGCATTTT.

The chain links TRBV7-9 to TRBJ2-1; 8 bases are a match to TRBD1. The V and J ends lost 3 bases and 9 bases, in that order; junction bases with no gene match: 13. CDR3 size: 16 residues. Germline V gene data show CDR1 as SEHNR and CDR2 as FQNEAQ (reference sequence). In DNA, the CDR3 is TGTGCCAGCAGCTTCCCCGGACCCCAGGGGGCCGCTGAGCAGTTCTTC. Residues: CASSFPGPQGAAEQFF.

This chain uses TRBV6-5 with TRBJ1-5; possibly TRBD1 for D (6 bases). CDR3 length: 13 amino acids. Germline values: CDR1 MNHEY, CDR2 SVGAGI. V lost 6 bases and J 3 bases, leaving 9 bases between the germline ends. CDR3 residues: CASRTGFNQPQHF. The DNA of the CDR3 is TGTGCCAGCAGGACAGGCTTCAATCAGCCCCAGCATTTT.

The rearrangement joins TRBV5-1 to TRBJ2-1; the match to TRBD2 covers 8 bases. The J segment lost 7 bases and the V segment lost 1 base, leaving 7 bases of the junction unmatched. CDR3 length: 15 amino acids. The germline V gene has CDR1 SGHRS and CDR2 YFSETQ. The CDR3 region is CASSLSPGLENEQFF. DNA for the CDR3: TGCGCCAGCAGCTTGAGCCCGGGACTAGAAAATGAGCAGTTCTTC.

The chain employs TRBV30 and TRBJ2-1; TRBD1 is a possible D gene (5 bases). V dropped 0 bases and J dropped 8 bases, with 17 bases sitting between them. The CDR3 contains 15 residues. Per germline, CDR1 GTSNPN and CDR2 SVGIG (reference sequence). The CDR3 DNA sequence: TGTGCCTGGAGTGTACTGGCCAGGGTTTCCGATGAGCAGTTCTTC. Amino acid sequence: CAWSVLARVSDEQFF.

The chain links TRBV30 to TRBJ2-7; TRBD2 aligns across 7 bases. After removal of 5 bases from V and 4 bases from J, the junction contained 11 bases not matched to a gene. Germline values: CDR1 GTSNPN, CDR2 SVGIG (reference sequence). The CDR3 extends over 14 amino acids. DNA for the CDR3: TGTGCCTGGGGCCCGGGACTATTTTTTTACGAGCAGTACTTC. Translation: CAWGPGLFFYEQYF.

The genes are TRBV7-2 and TRBJ2-1; the match to TRBD2 covers 7 bases. The V gene's germline CDR1 is SGHTA and CDR2 FQGNSA. J lost 3 bases, V lost 4 bases, and 6 bases had no gene match. CDR3 length: 15 residues. CDR3 sequence reads: CASSSTPGGYNEQFF. CDR3 in DNA: TGTGCCAGCAGCTCCACACCGGGGGGCTACAATGAGCAGTTCTTC.

The J gene is TRBJ2-1, the V gene TRBV2, with TRBD1 matching over 7 bases. CDR1 and CDR2 (germline): SNHLY, FYNNEI. J lost 5 bases, V lost 2 bases, and 6 bases had no gene match. The CDR3 extends over 15 amino acids. The CDR3 sequence is CASSERQGSNNEQFF. The CDR3 nucleotides are TGTGCCAGCAGTGAACGACAGGGATCCAACAATGAGCAGTTCTTC.

The gene calls are TRBV28 and TRBJ2-5, with 10 nucleotides matching TRBD2. CDR1 and CDR2 (germline): MDHEN, SYDVKM. V shed 2 bases, J shed 4 bases, and the junction held 1 base outside the gene matches. This CDR3 contains 14 residues. CDR3 loop: CASSLASGRETQYF. The CDR3 region has the DNA TGTGCCAGCAGTTTAGCTAGCGGGAGAGAGACCCAGTACTTC.

This rearrangement joins TRBV19 to TRBJ1-2; 7 bases are a match to TRBD1. V lost 6 bases, J lost 7 bases, and 8 bases stayed unmatched. Germline assignment: CDR1 LNHDA and CDR2 SQIVND (reference sequence). This CDR3 is built from 13 residues. In DNA form, the CDR3 reads TGTGCCAGTAGCCCCGACAGGGTCGGTGGCTACACCTTC. Translating gives CASSPDRVGGYTF.

This chain links TRBV5-1 with TRBJ2-7; D is perhaps TRBD1 (6 bases). The CDR3 runs to 14 residues. V lost 4 bases, J lost 1 base, and 12 bases lay in between. Germline V gives CDR1 SGHRS, CDR2 YFSETQ. CDR3 residues: CASSPTGHSYEQYF. The CDR3, as DNA: TGCGCCAGCAGCCCTACGGGACATTCCTACGAGCAGTACTTC.

The rearrangement uses TRBV11-2 and TRBJ2-1, with a tentative D call TRBD2 (7 bases). CDR3 length equals 16 residues. Germline CDR1 reads SGHAT; CDR2 reads FQNNGV. V lost 1 base, J lost 7 bases, and 17 bases lay in between. CDR3 sequence: CASSLVGGASGNEQFF. CDR3 DNA sequence: TGTGCCAGCAGCTTAGTTGGGGGGGCGTCGGGAAATGAGCAGTTCTTC.

The J gene is TRBJ2-7, the V gene TRBV7-2; 12 bases match TRBD2. Germline CDR1 is SGHTA and CDR2 is FQGNSA. V lost 5 bases to trimming and J lost 0 bases; unmatched junction nucleotides: 5. The CDR3 contains 16 residues. CDR3 nucleotide sequence: TGTGCCAGCAGCGAAACTAGCGGGAGGAGCTCCTACGAGCAGTACTTC. This translates into CASSETSGRSSYEQYF.

The chain's CDR3 is CASSSTTSALNEQFF. DNA for the CDR3: TGTGCCAGCAGTTCGACCACTAGTGCCCTAAATGAGCAGTTCTTC. The chain recombines TRBV6-5 with TRBJ2-1, with D possibly TRBD2 on 5 matching bases. The CDR3 has 15 amino acids. Germline V lookup: CDR1 MNHEY, CDR2 SVGAGI. Trimming shortened V by 4 bases and J by 7 bases, and 17 bases separated the two germline ends.

This sequence joins TRBV6-5 and TRBJ2-7; 9 nucleotides match TRBD1. V shed 6 bases, J shed 3 bases, and the junction held 9 bases outside the gene matches. Per the germline V gene, CDR1 is MNHEY and CDR2 is SVGAGI. CDR3 length equals 15 residues. The chain's CDR3 is CASSRQGQGNYEQYF. The CDR3 bases are TGTGCCAGCAGCCGACAGGGACAGGGTAACTACGAGCAGTACTTC.

In its sample, this clone was seen once. The chain links TRBV7-2 to TRBJ2-7, with D tentatively TRBD2 (7 bases). Trimming left V 4 bases short and J 2 bases short, with 12 bases between. The germline V gene encodes CDR1 SGHTA and CDR2 FQGNSA. The CDR3 consists of 14 residues. The CDR3 loop reads CASSSRGATYEQYF. CDR3 nucleotide sequence: TGTGCCAGCAGCTCCCGGGGGGCCACCTACGAGCAGTACTTC.

This CDR3 reads CASSLGENTEAFF. CDR3 nucleotides: TGTGCCAGCAGTTTGGGAGAGAACACTGAAGCTTTCTTT. The chain employs TRBV12-3 or TRBV12-4 and TRBJ1-1; D remains ambiguous. Trimming left V 3 bases short and J 1 base short, with 6 bases between. The CDR3 runs 13 residues.

J is TRBJ2-1 and V is TRBV28; a possible D gene is TRBD2 (7 bases). Deletions cut 8 bases from V and 7 bases from J, with 18 bases between. This CDR3 contains 14 residues. Looked up from germline, CDR1 is MDHEN and CDR2 is SYDVKM. CDR3 bases: TGTGCCAGCCATCCAAGGGGGGGGGTAAATGAGCAGTTCTTC. It translates to CASHPRGGVNEQFF.